The rows below give T cell receptor beta chains drawn from one sample of a study of beta chain features in type 1 diabetes. Clones were read by immunoSEQ multiplex PCR, and TCRdb kept only the in-frame ones, dropping some. This sample has 350,000 to 450,000 clones, with 11% to 15% found just once. The specimen was naive CD4+ T cells from blood. The receptors stem from a man aged 25 to 45 in good health. The CDR3 runs from the conserved cysteine through the conserved F or W. D genes are given only for firm matches. Clone size is not always given. Where it is, it says once, few, many or a class for expanded clones.

CDR3	DNA	D	J	V	size
CASSPPRGTMKNEQFF	TGTGCCAGCAGCCCTCCGAGGGGCACTATGAAGAATGAGCAGTTCTTC	-	TRBJ2-1	TRBV7-2	few
CASSLVGTATNEKLFF	TGCGCCAGCAGCTTGGTCGGGACGGCAACTAATGAAAAACTGTTTTTT	-	TRBJ1-4	TRBV5-1	-
CASSLGISPASTDTQYF	TGTGCCAGCAGCTTGGGCATTTCTCCGGCTAGCACAGATACGCAGTATTTT	-	TRBJ2-3	TRBV7-2	-
CASSLLRRIYEQYF	TGTGCCAGCAGCTTACTCCGGCGGATCTACGAGCAGTACTTC	-	TRBJ2-7	TRBV11-2	-
CASSRTPHEQFF	TGTGCCAGCAGCCGAACCCCCCATGAGCAGTTCTTC	-	TRBJ2-1	TRBV27	-
CASSVLDRSGTGELFF	TGTGCCAGCAGCGTGTTGGACAGGTCGGGCACCGGGGAGCTGTTTTTT	TRBD1	TRBJ2-2	TRBV9	few
CASSLRDRGGYTF	TGCGCCAGCAGCCTCCGGGACCGGGGTGGCTACACCTTC	-	TRBJ1-2	TRBV4-3	few
CASSLDAYNEQFF	TGCGCCAGCAGCTTAGATGCCTACAATGAGCAGTTCTTC	-	TRBJ2-1	TRBV5-1	-
CASSQVVPGSYEQYF	TGCGCCAGCAGCCAAGTAGTTCCAGGGAGCTACGAGCAGTACTTC	-	TRBJ2-7	TRBV4-3	few
CASSEFSAGLWYGYTF	TGTGCCAGCAGTGAATTTAGTGCAGGCCTATGGTATGGCTACACCTTC	-	TRBJ1-2	TRBV25-1	-
CASSFQRVSETQYF	TGTGCCAGCAGTTTTCAAAGGGTCTCAGAGACCCAGTACTTC	-	TRBJ2-5	TRBV6-5	-
CASSGDITGELFF	TGCGCCAGCAGCGGGGACATCACCGGGGAGCTGTTTTTT	-	TRBJ2-2	TRBV5-1	-
CASSRNKWTEAFF	TGTGCCAGCAGCCGAAACAAGTGGACTGAAGCTTTCTTT	-	TRBJ1-1	TRBV7-2	-
CASSPTSNEQFF	TGCGCCAGCAGCCCGACGAGTAATGAGCAGTTCTTC	-	TRBJ2-1	TRBV5-1	-
CASSSTGLTGELFF	TGTGCCAGCAGCTCCACGGGTCTCACCGGGGAGCTGTTTTTT	-	TRBJ2-2	TRBV13	-
CASSSTTTGGGETQYF	TGTGCCAGCAGCTCGACTACGACAGGGGGCGGCGAGACCCAGTACTTC	TRBD1	TRBJ2-5	TRBV7-3	-
CAWSAHARGPRIF	TGTGCCTGGAGTGCCCACGCTAGAGGCCCCCGTATCTTC	-	TRBJ2-1	TRBV30	few
CASSVLAGGPDTQYF	TGTGCCAGCAGTGTGCTAGCGGGAGGGCCGGATACGCAGTATTTT	TRBD2	TRBJ2-3	TRBV2	-
CASSYDSLYEQYF	TGTGCCAGCAGTTACGACAGCCTCTACGAGCAGTACTTC	-	TRBJ2-7	TRBV6-6	-
CASSKGGWGHSSEQFF	TGTGCCAGCAGCAAAGGTGGATGGGGACACTCTTCTGAGCAGTTCTTC	-	TRBJ2-1	TRBV21-1	-
CASSVGGGANVLTF	TGTGCCAGCAGTGTTGGAGGTGGGGCCAACGTCCTGACTTTC	-	TRBJ2-6	TRBV25-1	few
CAWSAGLAVSDTQYF	TGTGCCTGGAGTGCGGGCCTAGCAGTGTCAGATACGCAGTATTTT	-	TRBJ2-3	TRBV30	few
CSVDAGPYGYTF	TGCAGCGTTGACGCCGGACCCTATGGCTACACCTTC	-	TRBJ1-2	TRBV29-1	-
CASSLKTSGKTDTQYF	TGTGCCAGCAGCCTTAAGACTAGCGGGAAAACAGATACGCAGTATTTT	TRBD2	TRBJ2-3	TRBV7-9	few
CASSLDSGTSTQYF	TGTGCCAGCAGCTTAGATTCAGGGACTTCGACCCAGTACTTC	-	TRBJ2-5	TRBV7-2	few
CAWNILAGDTGELFF	TGTGCCTGGAATATTCTAGCGGGAGACACCGGGGAGCTGTTTTTT	TRBD2	TRBJ2-2	TRBV30	-
CASSPDDRAHEQYF	TGTGCCAGCAGTCCCGACGACAGGGCCCACGAGCAGTACTTC	TRBD1	TRBJ2-7	TRBV27	few
CASSQALGQQETQYF	TGTGCCAGCAGCCAAGCCCTCGGCCAGCAAGAGACCCAGTACTTC	-	TRBJ2-5	TRBV14	-
CASSVGGTSGDTQYF	TGTGCCAGCAGCGTAGGAGGGACTAGCGGTGATACGCAGTATTTT	TRBD2	TRBJ2-3	TRBV9	-
CASGLGTGGVSQETQYF	TGTGCTAGTGGTTTGGGGACAGGGGGTGTATCCCAAGAGACCCAGTACTTC	TRBD1	TRBJ2-5	TRBV12-5	-
CAIGDRGGANVLTF	TGTGCCATCGGAGACAGGGGTGGGGCCAACGTCCTGACTTTC	TRBD1	TRBJ2-6	TRBV10-3	few
CASSRRAGGGYEQFF	TGTGCCAGCAGCCGAAGAGCGGGAGGCGGTTATGAGCAGTTCTTC	TRBD2	TRBJ2-1	TRBV7-2	-
CASSVREALTGELFF	TGTGCCAGCAGCGTGCGGGAGGCCCTCACCGGGGAGCTGTTTTTT	TRBD2	TRBJ2-2	TRBV9	few
CASSLDGRFQETQYF	TGTGCCAGCAGCTTAGACGGACGGTTCCAAGAGACCCAGTACTTC	-	TRBJ2-5	TRBV7-9	-
CASSGLVGPLAKNIQYF	TGTGCCAGCAGCGGATTAGTCGGACCCCTAGCCAAAAACATTCAGTACTTC	-	TRBJ2-4	TRBV7-9	few
CSVEVGGGETQYF	TGCAGCGTTGAAGTAGGCGGGGGGGAGACCCAGTACTTC	TRBD2	TRBJ2-5	TRBV29-1	-
CASSLKAGPYNEQFF	TGTGCCAGCAGCTTAAAAGCGGGGCCCTACAATGAGCAGTTCTTC	TRBD2	TRBJ2-1	TRBV7-2	few
CASSVDGGGETDTQYF	TGTGCCAGCAGCGTAGACGGGGGCGGTGAGACAGATACGCAGTATTTT	-	TRBJ2-3	TRBV9	-
CASSTGQNNYGYTF	TGTGCCAGTAGTACGGGACAGAACAACTATGGCTACACCTTC	TRBD1	TRBJ1-2	TRBV19	few
CASSQDRAGAGYEQYF	TGCGCCAGCAGCCAAGACCGGGCGGGGGCCGGCTACGAGCAGTACTTC	-	TRBJ2-7	TRBV4-3	-